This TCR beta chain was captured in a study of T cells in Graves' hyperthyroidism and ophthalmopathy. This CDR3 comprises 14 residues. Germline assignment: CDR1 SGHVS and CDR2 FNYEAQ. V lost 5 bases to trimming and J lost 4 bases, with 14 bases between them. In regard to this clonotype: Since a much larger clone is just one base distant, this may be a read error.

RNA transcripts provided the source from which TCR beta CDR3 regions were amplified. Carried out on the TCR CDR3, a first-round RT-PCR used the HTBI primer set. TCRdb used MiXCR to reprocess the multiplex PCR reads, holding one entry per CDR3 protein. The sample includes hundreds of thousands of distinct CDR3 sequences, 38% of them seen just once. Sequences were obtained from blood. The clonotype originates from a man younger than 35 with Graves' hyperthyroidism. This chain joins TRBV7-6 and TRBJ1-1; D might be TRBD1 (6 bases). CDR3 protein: CASSRPTGPTEAFF. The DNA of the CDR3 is TGTGCCAGCAGCCGCCCAACAGGGCCCACTGAAGCTTTCTTT.